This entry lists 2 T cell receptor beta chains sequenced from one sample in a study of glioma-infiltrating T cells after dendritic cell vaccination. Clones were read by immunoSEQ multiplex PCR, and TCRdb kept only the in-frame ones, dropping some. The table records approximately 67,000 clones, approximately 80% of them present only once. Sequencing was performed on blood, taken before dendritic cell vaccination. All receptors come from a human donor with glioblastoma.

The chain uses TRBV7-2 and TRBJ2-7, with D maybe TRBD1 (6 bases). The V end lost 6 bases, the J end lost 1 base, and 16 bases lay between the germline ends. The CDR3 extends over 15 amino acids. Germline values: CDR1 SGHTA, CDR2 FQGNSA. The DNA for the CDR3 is TGTGCCAGCAGTCCGGACAGTCTGGGATCCTACGAGCAGTACTTC. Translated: CASSPDSLGSYEQYF.

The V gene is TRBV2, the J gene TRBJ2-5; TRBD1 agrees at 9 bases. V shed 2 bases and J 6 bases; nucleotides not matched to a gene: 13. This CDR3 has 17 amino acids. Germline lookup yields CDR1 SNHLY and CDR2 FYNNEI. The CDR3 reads CASSEPIRDREAQTQYF. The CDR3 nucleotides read TGTGCCAGCAGTGAACCGATTAGGGACAGGGAAGCTCAGACCCAGTACTTC.